This T cell receptor (beta chain) originates from a study of T cells in Graves' hyperthyroidism and ophthalmopathy (dated by TCRdb to about 2019). Describing the broader study: Peripheral blood was collected at initial diagnosis, before any treatment. A discovery cohort of approximately 97 patients, roughly 40 with Graves' ophthalmopathy and 55 to 65 with stable Graves' hyperthyroidism, was used to find distinguishing TCR V-J signatures. An independent validation cohort of some 18 hyperthyroidism patients and about 16 patients who later progressed to ophthalmopathy tested prospective prediction of ophthalmopathy. The 75 to 100 discovery patients were divided at random into training and test sets in a 7:3 ratio. Thyroid tissue and blood T-cell repertoires from six Graves' hyperthyroidism patients were also compared in the study. Following sampling, methimazole starting at 30 mg daily was given to hyperthyroidism patients, and high-dose intravenous methylprednisolone was given to ophthalmopathy patients. The paper describes TCR Vbeta CDR3 sequencing of about 140 peripheral blood samples, made up of around 41 ophthalmopathy patients, roughly 72 hyperthyroidism patients and some 17 progressor patients. The paper as a whole reports these results and caveats: During validation, the model predicted progression to ophthalmopathy a median of around 6 months ahead of onset, with just under 71% sensitivity and more than 72% specificity. Blood samples also contained most of the expanded thyroid clonotypes (frequency above 0.001), which suggests that blood repertoires may reflect thyroid immune responses. Sample size was not statistically predetermined, and investigators were not blinded to group allocation. Ophthalmopathy was separated from stable hyperthyroidism by a 13 V-J signature model, with about 86% sensitivity and roughly 81% specificity obtained in cross-validation and 80%/75% obtained in testing.

TCR beta CDR3 regions were amplified from RNA transcripts. A first-round RT-PCR of the TCR CDR3 used the HTBI primer set with the Qiagen OneStep RT-PCR kit. A second multiplex PCR round built the libraries, followed by size selection and purification. Libraries were sequenced paired-end with 100 bp reads on an Illumina HiSeq2000. In the source study's methods: Raw data were processed with SOAPnuke, discarding reads with adapters, uncalled bases, mean Phred below 15, or no exact constant-primer or identifier match. COPE v1.2.5 was used to merge high-quality paired reads, and clonotypes were defined as unique nucleotide sequences. MiTCR v1.1 was used to align the clonotypes against IMGT TRBV, TRBD and TRBJ reference segments. Analysis was restricted to V-J combinations with a frequency above 0.0001, which covered 99.2% of repertoires. A TCS score was defined as the ratio of F50 (clonal expansion) to E x V (chaos), with BLOSUM62-based TCRdist applied between CDR3 peptides within each V-J. Welch's t-statistics and random forest reduced fewer than 550 V-J features to around 14, which were used in a naive Bayes classifier (R e1071). Using fastp trimming at Q25 and MiXCR clonotype assembly, TCRdb reanalyzed the public sequencing data and kept in-frame beta chains. Rows merge per CDR3 protein into single entries with the most common DNA and genes. The V and J calls were determined by TCRdb, not by the authors. Within this sample are 730,000 or so distinct CDR3 sequences, with around 20% of them counted one time only. The biggest ten clones account for 16% of the sample.

This clonotype occurred a few times. Its cognate antigen has yet to be identified. Base qualities were left out, and no much larger clone turns up one base away. Hyperthyroidism patients were newly diagnosed, had a disease duration of under 2 months, and were aged 18 to 65 years. Exclusion was applied to patients with uncontrolled infections, other autoimmune diseases, pregnancy or lactation. Diagnoses were based on clinical symptoms, serum thyroxine and TRAb, thyroid ultrasound and orbital computed tomography. Blood from progressor patients was drawn when they were first diagnosed with hyperthyroidism, before any ophthalmopathy symptoms appeared. PBMCs were separated from 8 to 10 ml of fresh peripheral blood using Ficoll-Paque density gradient centrifugation. Progressor patients were initially diagnosed with Graves' hyperthyroidism and developed ophthalmopathy during follow-up. Total RNA was extracted with Trizol reagent, and quality was checked on an Agilent 2100 Bioanalyzer.

From the cysteine up to the phenylalanine, the CDR3 has a length of 17 residues. Solely the CDR3 DNA is kept, with 51 bases framed from the first base. For CDR1 and CDR2, the germline V gene lists MGHRA and YSYEKL. V trim: 3 bases; J trim: 6 bases; unmatched bases: 16. Sample: blood. The chain was built from TRBV4-1 and TRBJ1-1, with TRBD1 identical over 7 junction bases. The TCR comes from a woman aged 50 to 60 with Graves' hyperthyroidism that later progressed to Graves' ophthalmopathy. The CDR3 here reads CASSHVLGAGGDSEAFF. In nucleotides, the sequence is TGCGCCAGCAGCCACGTATTAGGGGCAGGGGGGGACTCTGAAGCTTTCTTT.